The clone carrying this T cell receptor (beta chain) was seen at least ten times. TCR beta CDR3 sequences were amplified from RNA transcripts. A first-round RT-PCR of the TCR CDR3 used the HTBI primer set. TCRdb re-derived calls from the multiplex PCR reads in MiXCR, one entry per CDR3 protein. The repertoire holds 240,000 or so distinct CDR3 sequences, with around 15% as singletons. The CDR3 extends over 10 amino acids. The V gene end was trimmed by 3 bases and the J gene end by 12 bases; junction bases not matched to a gene: 1. The germline V gene has CDR1 DFQATT and CDR2 SNEGSKA (reference sequence). The data are from a study of T cells in Graves' hyperthyroidism and ophthalmopathy.

What was sequenced was blood. The sequence was collected from a young woman with Graves' ophthalmopathy. The V gene is TRBV20-1, the J gene TRBJ1-1, with TRBD1 identical over 10 bases. The CDR3 sequence is CSARGQGTFF. The CDR3 DNA follows: TGCAGTGCTAGGGGACAGGGGACTTTCTTT.